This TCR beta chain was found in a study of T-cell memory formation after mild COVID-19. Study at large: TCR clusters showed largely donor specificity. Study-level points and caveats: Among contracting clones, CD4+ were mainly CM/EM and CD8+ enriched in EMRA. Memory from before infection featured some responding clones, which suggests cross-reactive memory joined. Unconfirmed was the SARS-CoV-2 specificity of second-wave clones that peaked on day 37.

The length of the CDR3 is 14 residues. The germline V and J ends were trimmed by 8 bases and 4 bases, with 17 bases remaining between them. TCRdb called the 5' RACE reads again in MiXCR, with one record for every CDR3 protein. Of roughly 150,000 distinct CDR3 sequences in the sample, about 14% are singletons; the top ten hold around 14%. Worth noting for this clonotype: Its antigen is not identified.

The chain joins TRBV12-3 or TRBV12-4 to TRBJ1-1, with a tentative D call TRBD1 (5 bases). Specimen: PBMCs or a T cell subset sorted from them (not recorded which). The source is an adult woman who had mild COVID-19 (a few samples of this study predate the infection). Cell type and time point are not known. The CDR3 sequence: CASLEFQGPTEAFF. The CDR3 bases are TGTGCCAGCTTAGAGTTCCAGGGTCCCACTGAAGCTTTCTTT.